The subject of this entry is one TCR beta chain. Its antigen remains unidentified. This specimen comes from a study of shared clonotypes between healthy human individuals. General study points: The study found roughly 5% of naive CD4 clonotypes shared across a handful of donors. A limitation of the genetic and exposure-history diversity represented arose from few donors.

Trimming stripped 7 bases from V and 1 base from J, with 13 bases between. This CDR3 has 15 residues. The germline gives CDR1 ENHRY, CDR2 SYGVKD. Data came from immunoSEQ multiplex PCR; TCRdb stores just in-frame clones and leaves some out. The data show roughly 1,000,000 clones, about 84% seen once. The sequenced sample was memory CD4+ T cells from PBMCs. The sample's subset: CD45RA-negative fraction. The genes are TRBV10-3 and TRBJ2-2; D is perhaps TRBD1 (6 bases). This clonotype was obtained from a man younger than 35 in good health. Some clones in this sample may be carry-over from other donors' samples. The CDR3 DNA follows: TGTGCCATCACCTCCGGGACAATGAACACCGGGGAGCTGTTTTTT. Protein sequence: CAITSGTMNTGELFF.